The 8 T cell receptor beta chains presented below share a single source sample, sequenced in a study of T cells in Graves' hyperthyroidism and ophthalmopathy. Amplification of TCR beta CDR3 regions was performed using RNA transcripts as template. An initial round of RT-PCR targeting the TCR CDR3 relied on the HTBI primer set. One entry per CDR3 protein results from TCRdb running MiXCR on the multiplex PCR reads. This table has about half a million distinct CDR3 sequences, 20% to 25% appearing once. Sequenced: blood. These receptors all come from a young man with Graves' hyperthyroidism.

This clonotype was found many times. The rearrangement joins TRBV2 to TRBJ2-7, with 10 bases that match TRBD1. The CDR3 runs 13 residues. Losses at the gene ends were 11 bases for V and 1 base for J; bases not matched to a gene: 5. CDR1 and CDR2 from the germline V gene are SNHLY and FYNNEI. The CDR3 region has the DNA TGTGCCGGGGGACAGGGGTTGTCCTACGAGCAGTACTTC. This gives the protein CAGGQGLSYEQYF.

Ten or more counts support this clonotype. The rearrangement joins TRBV7-8 to TRBJ2-7; TRBD1 matches 9 bases. The CDR3 is 18 residues long. V lost 3 bases and J lost 3; bases outside the gene matches: 15. CDR1 and CDR2 from the germline V gene are SGHVS and FQNEAQ. The CDR3 DNA is TGTGCCAGCAGCTTGGCCGGGACAGGGTACTTAGAATTCTACGAGCAGTACTTC. Its translation: CASSLAGTGYLEFYEQYF.

In this sample, this clonotype turned up many times. The chain is built from TRBV6-6 and TRBJ1-1; no firm D call. Trimming left V 7 bases short and J 1 base short, with 10 bases between. The CDR3 totals 13 residues. Germline V gives CDR1 MNHNY, CDR2 SVGAGI (reference sequence). CDR3 sequence: CASNLVGNTEAFF. The DNA of the CDR3 is TGTGCCAGCAATCTAGTCGGGAACACTGAAGCTTTCTTT.

The rearrangement joins TRBV6-5 to TRBJ2-4; D tentatively reads TRBD1 or TRBD2 (5 bases each). The DNA end lines up better with TRBJ2-1; the J call may be wrong. Germline V CDR1 and CDR2: MNHEY, SVGAGI. This CDR3 has 15 amino acids. The chain's CDR3 is CASSYSYGAKNIQFF. In DNA form, the CDR3 reads TGTGCCAGCAGTTACTCGTACGGGGCCAAAAACATTCAGTTCTTC.

Ten or more counts support this clonotype. The rearrangement uses TRBV2 and TRBJ2-7, with D unresolved. Germline V gives CDR1 SNHLY, CDR2 FYNNEI. The CDR3 is made up of 12 amino acids. Trimming removed 0 bases at V and 4 bases at J, with 4 bases between. The CDR3 here is CASSEAGYEQYF. The DNA for the CDR3 is TGTGCCAGCAGTGAAGCCGGGTACGAGCAGTACTTC.

In its sample, this clonotype was seen a few times. The rearrangement joins TRBV11-1 to TRBJ2-7, with D possibly matching TRBD2 (6 bases). Germline CDR1 SGHAT, CDR2 FQDESV (reference sequence). This CDR3 has 17 residues. V was trimmed by 5 bases and J by 3 bases, leaving 23 bases between them. The CDR3 here is CASSRTDLRDGFYEQYF. The CDR3 coding sequence is TGTGCCAGCAGCCGCACAGACTTGCGGGACGGATTCTACGAGCAGTACTTC.

This clonotype was found many times. The chain has TRBV12-3 or TRBV12-4 and TRBJ1-2; D remains unclear. V lost 1 base, J lost 2 bases, and 8 bases lay in between. CDR3 length: 14 amino acids. CDR3 protein: CASSLGTGNYGYTF. CDR3 DNA sequence: TGTGCCAGCAGTTTAGGCACTGGAAACTATGGCTACACCTTC.

V and J are TRBV5-1 and TRBJ2-2; 7 bases agree with TRBD2. The ends lost 4 bases at V and 4 bases at J; junction bases unmatched: 10. The germline V gene encodes CDR1 SGHRS and CDR2 YFSETQ. CDR3 size: 16 residues. The CDR3 protein is CASSPTGLPITGELFF. The CDR3 region has the DNA TGCGCCAGCAGCCCCACGGGACTACCGATCACCGGGGAGCTGTTTTTT.